One sample yielded the 31 T cell receptor beta chains listed below, sequenced in a study of T cell responses to AZD1222 COVID-19 vaccine (dated by TCRdb to the early 2020s). Library method: the immunoSEQ multiplex PCR assay. This is the immuneACCESS table as TCRdb keeps it, with only in-frame sequences that have V and J called. A part of the clones is gone; compared with another copy, unresolved V genes explain less than half, and the rest is unexplained. The sample contains 140,000 to 150,000 clones, around 89% of them found a single time. The top ten clones comprise roughly 16% of the sample. What the time point label conveys for this sample: baseline before first vaccination. Here the sequenced sample was peripheral blood, taken on day 0 of AZD1222 vaccination. These receptors all come from an adult in good health.

This chain joins TRBV18 and TRBJ1-5; no clear D gene. Germline V lookup: CDR1 KGHSH, CDR2 LQKENI. The CDR3 extends over 13 amino acids. V lost 5 bases, J lost 7 bases, and 12 bases lay in between. CDR3 protein: CASSGLIGQPQHF. The DNA for the CDR3 is TGTGCCAGCTCAGGTCTGATAGGGCAGCCCCAGCATTTT.

This clone occurred once. This sequence joins TRBV4-3 and TRBJ1-3; the D gene is possibly TRBD1 (5 bases). Trimming took 4 bases from V and 4 from J, leaving 23 bases between them. This CDR3 region has 18 residues. Germline values: CDR1 LGHNA, CDR2 YSLEER. In nucleotides, the CDR3 is TGCGCCAGCAGCCCCCGTGCCTCGGGCAGGGCAGCAGGAAACACCATATATTTT. It encodes CASSPRASGRAAGNTIYF.

The V and J genes are TRBV28 and TRBJ2-7; 10 nucleotides align to TRBD1. After removal of 5 bases from V and 2 bases from J, the junction contained 6 bases not matched to a gene. Germline CDR1 reads MDHEN; CDR2 reads SYDVKM. The CDR3 spans 15 residues. CDR3 bases: TGTGCCAGCAGTACACCCGGGACAGGGGCCTACGAGCAGTACTTC. Protein: CASSTPGTGAYEQYF.

CDR3 bases: TGTGCCAGCACGGCGGGGGCCTACAATGAGCAGTTCTTC. Encoded protein: CASTAGAYNEQFF. V gene TRBV12-3 or TRBV12-4 combines with J gene TRBJ2-1, with 7 positions matching TRBD2. This CDR3 is 13 amino acids long. The V and J ends lost 7 bases and 2 bases, in that order; junction bases with no gene match: 2.

V and J are TRBV20-1 and TRBJ1-3, with TRBD1 identical over 8 bases. The length of the CDR3 is 15 residues. Unmatched junction bases numbered 8, after V lost 3 bases and J lost 4 bases. Germline CDR1 DFQATT, CDR2 SNEGSKA (reference sequence). CDR3: CSASSGTGKGNTIYF. The CDR3 DNA follows: TGCAGTGCTAGTTCCGGGACAGGCAAGGGAAACACCATATATTTT.

V gene TRBV9 combines with J gene TRBJ2-5; D is possibly TRBD2 (7 bases). This CDR3 contains 16 residues. Trimming cost V 4 bases and J 4 bases, with 20 bases left between them. Germline V gives CDR1 SGDLS, CDR2 YYNGEE. CDR3 region: CASSPRLGGPGETQYF. CDR3 coding DNA: TGTGCCAGCAGCCCCCGGTTGGGGGGGCCGGGAGAGACCCAGTACTTC.

The chain has TRBV5-1 and TRBJ2-2; no reliable D call. Between the trimmed V and J ends, which lost 2 bases and 8 bases, there was a span of 10 bases. This CDR3 region has 13 residues. Germline V gene data show CDR1 as SGHRS and CDR2 as YFSETQ. The CDR3 loop is CASSLERSGELFF. The CDR3 nucleotides are TGCGCCAGCAGCTTAGAGAGGTCTGGGGAGCTGTTTTTT.

The chain joins TRBV19 to TRBJ2-7; a weak D match, TRBD1 (5 bases). Trimming removed 1 base at V and 3 bases at J, with 13 bases between. Germline V gene lookup returns CDR1 LNHDA and CDR2 SQIVND (reference sequence). This CDR3 region has 15 residues. The CDR3 DNA sequence: TGTGCCAGTAGTATAGTGTGGGGCATCAGCTACGAGCAGTACTTC. Protein sequence: CASSIVWGISYEQYF.

V usage is TRBV28 and J usage is TRBJ2-3; D unclear. The CDR3 runs to 12 residues. The V gene lost 6 bases and the J gene lost 6 bases, with 10 bases spanning the gap. Germline loops: CDR1 MDHEN, CDR2 SYDVKM. The CDR3 DNA sequence: TGTGCCAGCAGGGATTTAGGTGATACGCAGTATTTT. The encoded protein is CASRDLGDTQYF.

The gene calls are TRBV19 and TRBJ2-1, with D uncertain. Deletions cut 4 bases from V and 3 bases from J, with 1 base between. Germline V gives CDR1 LNHDA, CDR2 SQIVND (reference sequence). This CDR3 has 11 residues. The CDR3 bases are TGTGCCAGTAGTAGCTACAATGAGCAGTTCTTC. Translating it yields CASSSYNEQFF.

This clone was detected once. The genes are TRBV10-3 and TRBJ2-7; the D is unclear. The CDR3 runs to 11 residues. V gave up 3 bases and J gave up 4 bases, with 4 bases separating them. Per the germline V gene, CDR1 is ENHRY and CDR2 is SYGVKD. The CDR3: CAISDWYEQYF. The CDR3 nucleotides read TGTGCCATCAGTGATTGGTACGAGCAGTACTTC.

This clone came up once. V usage is TRBV11-2 and J usage is TRBJ2-7; D remains ambiguous. V was pared by 2 bases and J by 1 base, with 9 bases between. The V gene's germline CDR1 is SGHAT and CDR2 FQNNGV. CDR3 length equals 14 residues. The CDR3 here is CASSLQDGSYEQYF. CDR3 nucleotides: TGTGCCAGCAGCTTACAAGACGGTTCCTACGAGCAGTACTTC.

The V call is TRBV4-1, the J call TRBJ1-4; D gene ambiguous. Trimming left V 1 base short and J 7 bases short, with 10 bases between. Germline V gives CDR1 MGHRA, CDR2 YSYEKL. This CDR3 comprises 14 residues. The chain's CDR3 is CASSQAGLGEKLFF. The CDR3 nucleotides are TGCGCCAGCAGCCAAGCCGGGTTGGGTGAAAAACTGTTTTTT.

CDR3 loop: CASSGLLFPGMDGYTF. The CDR3, as DNA: TGTGCCAGCAGCGGCCTCTTGTTCCCGGGTATGGATGGCTACACCTTC. The rearrangement uses TRBV5-4 and TRBJ1-2; no definite D call. Germline V CDR1 and CDR2: SGHNT, YYREEE (reference sequence). This CDR3 has 16 amino acids. Between the trimmed V and J ends, which lost 4 bases and 6 bases, there was a span of 22 bases.

V is TRBV29-1 and J is TRBJ1-4, with 8 bases lining up with TRBD1. This CDR3 has 13 amino acids. Trimming cost V 5 bases and J 3 bases; bases outside gene matches: 2. Germline-derived CDR1 and CDR2 are SQVTM and ANQGSEA. The DNA for the CDR3 is TGCAGCGTTAGACAGGGGCCTAATGAAAAACTGTTTTTT. This codes for CSVRQGPNEKLFF.

The V gene is TRBV7-2, the J gene TRBJ2-3; TRBD2 matches at 8 bases. V shed 2 bases and J 2 bases; nucleotides not matched to a gene: 3. The germline V gene has CDR1 SGHTA and CDR2 FQGNSA. CDR3 length equals 15 residues. CDR3 protein: CASSLLGLVTDTQYF. The CDR3 DNA is TGTGCCAGCAGCTTACTGGGACTAGTCACAGATACGCAGTATTTT.

The V and J genes are TRBV5-1 and TRBJ2-1; TRBD2 matches 12 bases. Germline V gene sequence: CDR1 SGHRS, CDR2 YFSETQ. J lost 4 bases, V lost 0 bases, and 8 bases had no gene match. This CDR3 has 18 residues. CDR3 bases: TGCGCCAGCAGCTTGGGGACTAGCGGGAAAGGAGAGTACAATGAGCAGTTCTTC. Protein product: CASSLGTSGKGEYNEQFF.

The chain has TRBV19 and TRBJ2-5; D uncertain. Trimming removed 2 bases from V and 1 base from J, with 11 bases in between. The V gene's germline CDR1 is LNHDA and CDR2 SQIVND (reference sequence). There are 15 residues in the CDR3. The CDR3 protein is CASSITAYAQETQYF. In DNA, the CDR3 is TGTGCCAGTAGTATAACAGCTTACGCCCAAGAGACCCAGTACTTC.

This clone showed up just once. This chain uses TRBV19 with TRBJ2-6; D is undetermined. Germline CDR1 LNHDA, CDR2 SQIVND (reference sequence). V was shortened by 3 bases and J by 5 bases, with 11 bases between the two germline ends. The CDR3 contains 15 residues. For the CDR3, the DNA is TGTGCCAGTAGTATGGTTAACAGAAGGGCCAACGTCCTGACTTTC. This translates into CASSMVNRRANVLTF.

The chain uses TRBV24-1 and TRBJ2-2; 7 bases align to TRBD1. Germline V gene data show CDR1 as KGHDR and CDR2 as SFDVKD. V gave up 9 bases and J gave up 0 bases; unmatched junction bases: 6. This CDR3 comprises 15 residues. The CDR3 DNA reads TGTGCCACCCAAGGGGGCGTTGCGAACACCGGGGAGCTGTTTTTT. Translation: CATQGGVANTGELFF.

This chain joins TRBV2 and TRBJ2-2; D ambiguous. V was clipped by 6 bases and J by 5 bases, with 10 bases between them. The CDR3 runs 13 residues. Germline CDR1 reads SNHLY; CDR2 reads FYNNEI. The CDR3 coding sequence is TGTGCCAGCAGCCGAAGAGAAACCGGGGAGCTGTTTTTT. Its protein product is CASSRRETGELFF.

A single count supports this clone. V is TRBV5-1 and J is TRBJ1-5, with 7 bases lining up with TRBD1. The CDR3 loop spans 14 amino acids. Germline V CDR1 and CDR2: SGHRS, YFSETQ. V lost 4 bases to trimming and J lost 4 bases; unmatched junction nucleotides: 5. The CDR3 DNA sequence: TGCGCCAGCAGCCCGGACAGGTCGAATCAGCCCCAGCATTTT. Protein product: CASSPDRSNQPQHF.

J is TRBJ1-6 and V is TRBV7-2; TRBD1 might be the D (5 bases). The CDR3 totals 18 residues. Between the trimmed V and J ends, which lost 5 bases and 6 bases, there was a span of 23 bases. Germline V gives CDR1 SGHTA, CDR2 FQGNSA. The CDR3 DNA sequence: TGTGCCAGCAGCCACTTCCCGGGACGGGGATCGCGTAATTCACCCCTCCACTTT. Translating gives CASSHFPGRGSRNSPLHF.

CDR3 sequence (DNA): TGTGCCAGCAGCGTAGTTGGGAGACAGATGAACACTGAAGCTTTCTTT. Translated, it gives CASSVVGRQMNTEAFF. This chain uses TRBV9 with TRBJ1-1; TRBD1 is a possible D gene (5 bases). Germline CDR1 reads SGDLS; CDR2 reads YYNGEE. Trimming removed 0 bases at V and 0 bases at J, with 12 bases between. CDR3 length: 16 residues.

This clone was detected only a few times. The chain links TRBV28 to TRBJ1-2; D gene ambiguous. The V gene's germline CDR1 is MDHEN and CDR2 SYDVKM. This CDR3 is 12 amino acids long. Trimming pared 6 bases from V and 6 bases from J, leaving 11 bases between. The chain's CDR3 is CASSLVAHGYTF. DNA for the CDR3: TGTGCCAGCAGCTTAGTGGCGCATGGCTACACCTTC.

The rearrangement joins TRBV19 to TRBJ2-7; D is perhaps TRBD1 (6 bases). This CDR3 contains 14 residues. The V end lost 3 bases, the J end lost 3 bases, and 12 bases lay between the germline ends. Germline lookup yields CDR1 LNHDA and CDR2 SQIVND (reference sequence). The CDR3 bases are TGTGCCAGTAGTATCGCCGGGACAAGCTACGAGCAGTACTTC. This encodes CASSIAGTSYEQYF.

The chain recombines TRBV7-2 with TRBJ1-1, with D perhaps TRBD1 (6 bases). The CDR3 covers 14 residues. The germline CDR1 and CDR2 sequences are SGHTA and FQGNSA. Between the trimmed V and J ends, which lost 8 bases and 8 bases, there was a span of 21 bases. CDR3 in DNA: TGTGCCAGCCTAATTACAGTTTTGAGGGGGGAAGCTTTCTTT. Translation: CASLITVLRGEAFF.

This chain links TRBV6-2 or TRBV6-3 with TRBJ2-5; D gene uncertain. CDR3 size: 13 residues. In germline, CDR1 is MNHEY, CDR2 SVGEGT. Deletions cut 5 bases from V and 5 bases from J, with 12 bases between. This CDR3 is CASSRRPYETQYF. Here the CDR3 DNA reads TGTGCCAGCAGTCGGCGTCCCTATGAGACCCAGTACTTC.

V gene TRBV10-2 combines with J gene TRBJ1-1; D perhaps matches TRBD1 (6 bases). Germline assignment: CDR1 WSHSY and CDR2 SAAADI. This CDR3 is built from 11 residues. V was shortened by 8 bases and J by 6 bases, with 10 bases between the two germline ends. CDR3 sequence reads: CASFRGSEAFF. The CDR3 DNA sequence: TGCGCCAGCTTCAGGGGATCTGAAGCTTTCTTT.

V usage is TRBV13 and J usage is TRBJ1-1; the D is unclear. CDR1 and CDR2 from the germline V gene are PRHDT and FYEKMQ (reference sequence). V dropped 0 bases and J dropped 4 bases, with 9 bases sitting between them. This CDR3 region has 14 residues. CDR3 sequence reads: CASSLGAPGTEAFF. DNA for the CDR3: TGTGCCAGCAGCTTAGGAGCGCCGGGCACTGAAGCTTTCTTT.

V gene TRBV7-8 combines with J gene TRBJ1-1; D perhaps matches TRBD1 (5 bases). This CDR3 has 15 amino acids. V shed 1 base and J shed 4 bases, with 13 bases lying between them. Germline V lookup: CDR1 SGHVS, CDR2 FQNEAQ. Here the CDR3 DNA reads TGTGCCAGCAGCTTAGTGGTCGGGGCTGGCACTGAAGCTTTCTTT. Residues: CASSLVVGAGTEAFF.